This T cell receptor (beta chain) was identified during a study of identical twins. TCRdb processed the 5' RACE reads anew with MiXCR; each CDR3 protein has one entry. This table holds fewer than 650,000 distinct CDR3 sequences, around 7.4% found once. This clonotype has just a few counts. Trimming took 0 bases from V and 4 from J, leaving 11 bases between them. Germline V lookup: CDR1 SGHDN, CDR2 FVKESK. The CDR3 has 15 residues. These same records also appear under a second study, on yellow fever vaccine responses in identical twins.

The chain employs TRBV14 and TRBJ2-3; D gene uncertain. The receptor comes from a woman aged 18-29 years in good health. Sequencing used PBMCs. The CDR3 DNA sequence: TGTGCCAGCAGCCAAGAACCCCACCCCGCAGATACGCAGTATTTT. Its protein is CASSQEPHPADTQYF. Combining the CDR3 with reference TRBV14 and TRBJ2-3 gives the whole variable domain EAGVTQFPSHSVIEKGQTVTLRCDPISGHDNLYWYRRVMGKEIKFLLHFVKESKQDESGMPNNRFLAERTGGTYSTLKVQPAELEDSGVYFCASSQEPHPADTQYFGPGTRLTVL.